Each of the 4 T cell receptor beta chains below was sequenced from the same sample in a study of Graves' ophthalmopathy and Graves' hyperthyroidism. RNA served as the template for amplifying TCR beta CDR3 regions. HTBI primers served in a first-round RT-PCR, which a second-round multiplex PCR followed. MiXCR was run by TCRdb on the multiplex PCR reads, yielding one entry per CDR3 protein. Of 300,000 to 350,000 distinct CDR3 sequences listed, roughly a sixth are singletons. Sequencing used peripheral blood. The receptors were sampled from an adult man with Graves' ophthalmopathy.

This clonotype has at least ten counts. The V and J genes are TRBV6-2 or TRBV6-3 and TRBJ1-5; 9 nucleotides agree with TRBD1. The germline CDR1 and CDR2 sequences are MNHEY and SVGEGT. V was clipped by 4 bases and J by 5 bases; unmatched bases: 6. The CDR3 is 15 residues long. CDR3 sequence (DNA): TGTGCCAGCAGTTCAGGACAGGGGATGCATCAGCCCCAGCATTTT. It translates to CASSSGQGMHQPQHF.

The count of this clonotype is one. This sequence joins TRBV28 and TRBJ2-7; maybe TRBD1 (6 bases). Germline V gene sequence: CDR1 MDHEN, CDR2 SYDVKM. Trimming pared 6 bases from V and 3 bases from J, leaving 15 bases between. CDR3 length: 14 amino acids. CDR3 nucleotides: TGTGCCAGCAGCCCTTCGACAGGTATCTACGAGCAGTACTTC. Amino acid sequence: CASSPSTGIYEQYF.

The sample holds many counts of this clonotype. CDR3 region: CASSLDGDKAGGFETQYF. As DNA, the CDR3 is TGTGCCAGCAGCTTAGATGGAGACAAGGCCGGGGGATTTGAGACCCAGTACTTC. The chain has TRBV11-2 and TRBJ2-5, with a tentative D call TRBD2 (6 bases). This CDR3 spans 18 amino acids. Germline V gene data show CDR1 as SGHAT and CDR2 as FQNNGV. V lost 0 bases and J lost 5, with 22 bases in between. The entire variable domain, with the rest obtained from reference TRBV11-2 and TRBJ2-5, is as follows: EAGVAQSPRYKIIEKRQSVAFWCNPISGHATLYWYQQILGQGPKLLIQFQNNGVVDDSQLPKDRFSAERLKGVDSTLKIQPAKLEDSAVYLCASSLDGDKAGGFETQYFGPGTRLLVL.

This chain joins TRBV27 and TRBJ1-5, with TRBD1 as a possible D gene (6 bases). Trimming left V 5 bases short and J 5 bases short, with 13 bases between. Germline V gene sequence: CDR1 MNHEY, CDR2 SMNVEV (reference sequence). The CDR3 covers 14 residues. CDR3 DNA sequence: TGTGCCAGCAGTCCTACAGGGCTTGATCAGCCCCAGCATTTT. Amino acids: CASSPTGLDQPQHF.